This T cell receptor (beta chain) is from a study of T cell repertoires in cytomegalovirus infection. Overall study context: From public TCR beta signatures came an indication of both CMV infection and matching HLA type.

This clonotype was seen many times. Its matching antigen is unknown. There are 13 residues in the CDR3. The germline CDR1 and CDR2 sequences are SGHTA and FQGTGA. The ends were cut back, 3 bases at V and 10 bases at J, with 10 bases in the middle. General study points: CMV carriers with the relevant HLA were identified by cumulative public TCR beta family frequency. There were HLA-C-restricted CMV-specific TCR beta clonotypes dominating the ex vivo response.

In TCRdb, the reads were re-called with MiXCR into one record per CDR3 protein. The table records about 260,000 distinct CDR3 sequences, 12% to 15% of them present only once. The material sequenced was PBMCs. The origin of this receptor is a human donor in good health (CMV status not recorded). Some clones in this sample may be carry-over from other donors' samples. This sequence joins TRBV7-3 and TRBJ1-6; D is unclear. CDR3 amino acids: CASSLGDPSPLHF. CDR3 nucleotide sequence: TGTGCCAGCAGCTTGGGTGACCCCTCACCCCTCCACTTT.